This TCR delta chain was identified in a study of gamma-delta T cells after stem cell transplantation (TCRdb year 2016). For this clone: Its antigen remains undetermined. Given a far larger clone just one base away, this is likely a sequencing read error. This sample also contains other DNA sequences that code for the same CDR3.

From its cysteine to its phenylalanine, the CDR3 spans 22 amino acids. Just the 66-base CDR3 DNA is kept, in frame starting at base 1. As encoded in the germline V gene, CDR1 is GEAIGNYY while CDR2 is EKD. The receptor library was made with RT-PCR. The sequencer listed for this sample is Illumina MiSeq. Identical DNA sequences were merged into single rows after TCRdb reprocessed the public reads with CATT. For this sample there are 1,500 or so delta-chain clones; around 5.1% appear just once. Of the sample, around 49% falls within the top ten clones. The sample was gamma-delta T cells. This chain is built from TRDV2 and TRDJ3; 9 of the junction bases match TRDD3. This receptor was identified in a human donor. It is not recorded whose cells these are; they may come from a transplant donor. The DNA sequence is as follows: TGTGCCTGTGACGTTACTGGGGGAGGTTATGAGGAATCATCCTGGGACACCCGGCAGATGTTTTTC. The encoded protein is CACDVTGGGYEESSWDTRQMFF.